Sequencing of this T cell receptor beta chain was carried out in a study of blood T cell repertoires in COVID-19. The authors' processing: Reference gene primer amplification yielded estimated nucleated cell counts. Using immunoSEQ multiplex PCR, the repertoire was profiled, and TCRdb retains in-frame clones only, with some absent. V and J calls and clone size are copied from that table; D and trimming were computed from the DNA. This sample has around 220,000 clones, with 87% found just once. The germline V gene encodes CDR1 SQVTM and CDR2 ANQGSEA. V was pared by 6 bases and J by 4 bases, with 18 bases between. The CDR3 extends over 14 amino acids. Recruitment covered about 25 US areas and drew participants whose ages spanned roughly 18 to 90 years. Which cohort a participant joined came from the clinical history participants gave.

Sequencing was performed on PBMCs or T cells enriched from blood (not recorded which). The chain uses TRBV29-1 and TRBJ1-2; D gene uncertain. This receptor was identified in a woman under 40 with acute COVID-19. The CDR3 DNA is TGCAGCGTCGCGCACGGGAGGGCGGCCTATGGCTACACCTTC. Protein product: CSVAHGRAAYGYTF. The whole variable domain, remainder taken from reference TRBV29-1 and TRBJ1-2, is SAVISQKPSRDICQRGTSLTIQCQVDSQVTMMFWYRQQPGQSLTLIATANQGSEATYESGFVIDKFPISRPNLTFSTLTVSNMSPEDSSIYLCSVAHGRAAYGYTFGSGTRLTVV.